This TCR beta chain derives from a study of T cells in Graves' hyperthyroidism and ophthalmopathy. Study-level background: The initial diagnosis was the point when peripheral blood was collected, ahead of any treatment. Broader study findings: In blood, most of the thyroid clonotypes expanded above 0.001 were also present.

What was amplified from RNA transcripts were TCR beta CDR3 regions. A set of HTBI primers served as the primers for a first-round RT-PCR of the TCR CDR3. TCRdb re-called the multiplex PCR reads through MiXCR, storing one row per CDR3 protein. The sample has about 680,000 distinct CDR3 sequences; roughly a third are singletons. The CDR3 is made up of 16 amino acids. The germline gives CDR1 SNHLY, CDR2 FYNNEI. V lost 1 base, J lost 5 bases, and 18 bases lay in between. Stable hyperthyroidism: no ophthalmopathy progression over 18 months of follow-up. This clonotype has ten or more counts. Antigen specificity is unknown.

The genes are TRBV2 and TRBJ2-7, with TRBD2 as a possible D gene (6 bases). The sequence was obtained from a woman aged 40 to 50 with Graves' hyperthyroidism. The sequenced sample was blood. In DNA, the CDR3 is TGTGCCAGCAGTGAAGAGGGGACTCCGGAGGGCCACGAGCAGTACTTC. Its protein is CASSEEGTPEGHEQYF.